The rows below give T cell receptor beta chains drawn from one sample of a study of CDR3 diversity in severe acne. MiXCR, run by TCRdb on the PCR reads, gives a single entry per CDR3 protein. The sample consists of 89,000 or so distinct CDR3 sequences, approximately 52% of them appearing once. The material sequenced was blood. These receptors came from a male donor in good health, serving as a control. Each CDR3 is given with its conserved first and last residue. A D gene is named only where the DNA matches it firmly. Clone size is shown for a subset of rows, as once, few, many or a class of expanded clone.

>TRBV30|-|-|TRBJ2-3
TGTGCCTCCTTGGGTAGCCTTTCTCTAACAGATACGCGGTATTTT
CASLGSLSLTDTRYF
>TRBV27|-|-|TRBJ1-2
TGTGCCAGCAGTAAATCCCTGGACCTAATCGTCGGCTACACCTTC
CASSKSLDLIVGYTF
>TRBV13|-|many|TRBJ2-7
TGTGCCAGCAGCTTAGGCCCAACTAGTTTCTACGAGCAGTACTTC
CASSLGPTSFYEQYF
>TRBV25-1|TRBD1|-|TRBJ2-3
TGTGCCAGCAGTGAAGACCGACAGGGCAACACAGATACGCAGTATTTT
CASSEDRQGNTDTQYF
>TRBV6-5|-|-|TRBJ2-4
TGTGCCAGCAGCTCACATTTAGCCAAAAACATTCAGTACTTC
CASSSHLAKNIQYF
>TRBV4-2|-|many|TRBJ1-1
TGTGCCAGCAGCTATTCGACGGGGAACACTGAAGCTTTCTTT
CASSYSTGNTEAFF
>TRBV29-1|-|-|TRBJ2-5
TGCAGCGTGACCAAACCGGGACCCCAGATCCAAGAGACCCAGTACTTC
CSVTKPGPQIQETQYF
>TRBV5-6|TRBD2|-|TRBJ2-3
TGTGCCAGCAGCTTTAGCGGGATCGGTGATACGCAGTATTTT
CASSFSGIGDTQYF
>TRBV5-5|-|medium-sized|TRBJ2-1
TGTGCCAGCAGCCTGAACAGGGTCGAATTGGTTGGGAATGAGCAGTTCTTC
CASSLNRVELVGNEQFF
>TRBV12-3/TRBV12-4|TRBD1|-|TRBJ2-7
TGTGCCAGCAGTTTGGGACAGGGGGCGCCTAGGGACGAGCAGTACTTC
CASSLGQGAPRDEQYF
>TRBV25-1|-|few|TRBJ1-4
TGTGCCAGCAGTGACGGCAGGGAATTAGAGTTTAATGAAAAACTGTTTTTT
CASSDGRELEFNEKLFF
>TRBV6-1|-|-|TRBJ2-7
TGTGCCAGCAGTGAAGTTTTAGACGAGCAGTACTTC
CASSEVLDEQYF
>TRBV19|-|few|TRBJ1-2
TGTGCCAGTAGTATAGCTGGCGGCTACACCTTC
CASSIAGGYTF
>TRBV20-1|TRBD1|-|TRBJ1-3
TGCAGTGCTAGAGATGGACAGGGCGTGGTCACCATATATTTT
CSARDGQGVVTIYF
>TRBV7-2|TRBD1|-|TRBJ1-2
TGTGCCAGCACCCCCGGTGGGCCCGACAGGGGTCATGGCTACACCTTC
CASTPGGPDRGHGYTF
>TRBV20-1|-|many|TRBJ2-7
TGCAGTGCTTCGCGGGCCAAGGCCTACGAGCAGTACTTC
CSASRAKAYEQYF
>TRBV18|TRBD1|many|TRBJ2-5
TGTGCCAGCTCACTTGGACAGGAACAAGAGACCCAGTACTTC
CASSLGQEQETQYF
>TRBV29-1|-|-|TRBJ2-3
TGCAGCGTTGGGGGGGGGGGGGGGGGGCATGGTACGCAGTATTTT
CSVGGGGGGHGTQYF
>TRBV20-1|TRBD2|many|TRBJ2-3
TGCAGTGCTAGAGGGCGGGGAGGGGGCACAGATACGCAGTATTTT
CSARGRGGGTDTQYF
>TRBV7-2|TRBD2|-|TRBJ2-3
TGTGCCAGCAGCTTACGAAGGGCACTAGCGGGAGGGCCAGATACGCAGTATTTT
CASSLRRALAGGPDTQYF
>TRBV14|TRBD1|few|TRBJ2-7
TGTGCCAGCAGCCAAGGACAGGGGTACGAGCAGTACTTC
CASSQGQGYEQYF
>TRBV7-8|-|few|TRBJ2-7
TGTGCCAGCAGCTCGATCAGGGTAGACGAGCAGTACTTC
CASSSIRVDEQYF
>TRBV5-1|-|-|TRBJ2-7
TGCGCCAGCAGCTTGGACAGGCCCTACGAGCAGTACTTC
CASSLDRPYEQYF
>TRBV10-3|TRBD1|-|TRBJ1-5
TGTGCCATCAGTGAGTCTGAAGGGACAGCCTACGAGCATTTT
CAISESEGTAYEHF
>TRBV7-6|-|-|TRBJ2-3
TGTGCCAGCAGCTCCAATAGCGGCCGCGGGAATACGCAGTATTTT
CASSSNSGRGNTQYF
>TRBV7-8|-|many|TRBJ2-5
TGTGCCAGCAGCCCTAGACTGGGGGAGGAGACCCAGTACTTC
CASSPRLGEETQYF
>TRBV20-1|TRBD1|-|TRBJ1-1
TGCAGTGCTAGAGGACAGGGCGAAGCTTTCTTT
CSARGQGEAFF
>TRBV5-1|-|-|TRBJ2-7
TGCGCCTCTACCGGGACGAACGCCTACGAGCAGTACTTC
CASTGTNAYEQYF
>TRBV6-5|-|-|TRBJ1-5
TGTGCCAGCAGCTCTACGAGCCCATGCCTAGGTCAGCCCCAGCATTTT
CASSSTSPCLGQPQHF
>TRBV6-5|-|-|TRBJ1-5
TGTGCCAGCAACTATAGCAATCAGCCCCAGCATTTT
CASNYSNQPQHF
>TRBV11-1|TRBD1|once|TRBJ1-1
TGTGCCAGCAGCCTCGGACAGGGGGTGCAATCGAAACGGGACACTGAAGCTTTCTTT
CASSLGQGVQSKRDTEAFF
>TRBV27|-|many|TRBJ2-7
TGTGCCAGCAGTACCGGGACAAACTACGAGCAGTACTTC
CASSTGTNYEQYF
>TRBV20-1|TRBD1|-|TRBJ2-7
TGCAGTGCCAGCAGCCGGACCCCCGACAGGGTATCCGAGCAGTACTTC
CSASSRTPDRVSEQYF
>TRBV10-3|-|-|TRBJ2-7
TGTGCCATCAGTGAGTTACCCTACGAGCAGTACTTC
CAISELPYEQYF
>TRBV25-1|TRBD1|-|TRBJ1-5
TGTGCCAGCAGTCGGGACAGCAGTGGTCAGCCCCAGCATTTT
CASSRDSSGQPQHF
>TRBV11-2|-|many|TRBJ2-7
TGTGCCAGCAGCTTGGGAAACTGGGAGAGCTCCTACGAGCAGTACTTC
CASSLGNWESSYEQYF
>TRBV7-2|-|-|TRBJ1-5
TGTGCCAGCAGCTTAACCTTCGGAGGCAATCAGCCCCAGCATTTT
CASSLTFGGNQPQHF
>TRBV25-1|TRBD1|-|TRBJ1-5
TGTGCCAGCAGCCTCGGGACAGGGGATCAGCCCCAGCATTTT
CASSLGTGDQPQHF
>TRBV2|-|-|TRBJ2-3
TGTGCCAGCAGAAGGTGGCTAATGAGAGGTACGCAGTATTTT
CASRRWLMRGTQYF
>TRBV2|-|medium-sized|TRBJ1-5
TGTGCCAGCAGTGAAGGGCCCTCTGGCAATCAGCCCCAGCATTTT
CASSEGPSGNQPQHF
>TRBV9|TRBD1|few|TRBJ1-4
TGTGCCAGCAGCGTAGCCAGGGGGCGAGGGGAAAAACTGTTTTTT
CASSVARGRGEKLFF
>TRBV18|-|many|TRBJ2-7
TGTGCCAGCTCACAAGACACTATTCCCACCTACGAGCAGTACTTC
CASSQDTIPTYEQYF
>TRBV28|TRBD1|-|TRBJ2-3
TGTGCTAGCAGTGGGGGACAGCGCACAGGTACGCAGTATTTT
CASSGGQRTGTQYF
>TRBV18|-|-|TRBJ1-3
TGTGCCAGCTCACCTTCAGGTGTCAACACCATATATTTT
CASSPSGVNTIYF
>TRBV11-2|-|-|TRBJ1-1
TGTGCCAGCACCCGGACCGGAATTGGTGAAGCTTTCTTT
CASTRTGIGEAFF
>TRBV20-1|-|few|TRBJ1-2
TGCAGTGCTAGAGATAAGAGGGAAGAGACCTTC
CSARDKREETF
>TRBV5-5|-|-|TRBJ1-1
TGCGCCAGTAGGTGGGGGGACACTGAAGCTTTCTTT
CASRWGDTEAFF
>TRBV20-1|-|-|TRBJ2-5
TGCAGTGCTAAGGTGGGCGAGACCCAGTACTTC
CSAKVGETQYF